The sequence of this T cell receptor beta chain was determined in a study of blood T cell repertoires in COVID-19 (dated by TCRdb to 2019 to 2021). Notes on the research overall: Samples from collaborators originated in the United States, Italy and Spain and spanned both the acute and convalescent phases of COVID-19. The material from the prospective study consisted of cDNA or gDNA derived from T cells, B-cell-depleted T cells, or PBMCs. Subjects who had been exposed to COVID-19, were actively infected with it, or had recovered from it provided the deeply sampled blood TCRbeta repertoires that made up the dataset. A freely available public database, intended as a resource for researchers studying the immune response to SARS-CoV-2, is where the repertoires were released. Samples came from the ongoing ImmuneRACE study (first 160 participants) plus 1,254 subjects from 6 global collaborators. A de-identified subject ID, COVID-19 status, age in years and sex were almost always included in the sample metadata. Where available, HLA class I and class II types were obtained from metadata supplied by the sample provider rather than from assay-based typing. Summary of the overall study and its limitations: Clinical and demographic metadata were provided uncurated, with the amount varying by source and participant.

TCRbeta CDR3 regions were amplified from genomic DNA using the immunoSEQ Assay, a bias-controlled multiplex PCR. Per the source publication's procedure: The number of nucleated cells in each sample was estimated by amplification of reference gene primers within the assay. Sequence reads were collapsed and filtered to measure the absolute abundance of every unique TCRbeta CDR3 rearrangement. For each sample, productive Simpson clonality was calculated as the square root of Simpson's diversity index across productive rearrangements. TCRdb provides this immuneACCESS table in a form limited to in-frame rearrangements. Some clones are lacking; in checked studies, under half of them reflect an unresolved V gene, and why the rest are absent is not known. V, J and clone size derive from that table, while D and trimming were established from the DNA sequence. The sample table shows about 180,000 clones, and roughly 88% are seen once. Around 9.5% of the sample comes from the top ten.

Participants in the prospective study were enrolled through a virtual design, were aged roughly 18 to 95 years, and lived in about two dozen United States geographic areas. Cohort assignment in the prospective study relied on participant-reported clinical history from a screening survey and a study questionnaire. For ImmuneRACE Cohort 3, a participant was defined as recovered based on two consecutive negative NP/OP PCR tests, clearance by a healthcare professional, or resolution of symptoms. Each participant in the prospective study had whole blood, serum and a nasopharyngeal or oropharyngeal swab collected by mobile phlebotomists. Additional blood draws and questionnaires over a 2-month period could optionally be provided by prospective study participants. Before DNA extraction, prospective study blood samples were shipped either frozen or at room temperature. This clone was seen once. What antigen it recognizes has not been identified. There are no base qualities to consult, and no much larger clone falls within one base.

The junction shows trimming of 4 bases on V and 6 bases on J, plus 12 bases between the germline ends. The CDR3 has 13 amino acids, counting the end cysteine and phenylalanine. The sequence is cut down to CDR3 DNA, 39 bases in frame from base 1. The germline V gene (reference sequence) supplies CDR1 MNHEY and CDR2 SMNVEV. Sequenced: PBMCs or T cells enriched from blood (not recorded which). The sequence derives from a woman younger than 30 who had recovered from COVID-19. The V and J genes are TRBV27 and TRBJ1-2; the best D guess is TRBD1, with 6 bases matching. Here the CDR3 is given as CASSYSGENGYTF. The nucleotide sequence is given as TGTGCCAGCAGTTATTCAGGGGAGAATGGCTACACCTTC.